The 20 T cell receptor beta chains given below trace back to one sample, sequenced in a study of blood T cells in healthy people across ages. PCR was performed a second time for roughly 7 to 12 cycles using a sample-barcoded 5' primer and a J-beta primer mix. TCRdb used MiXCR to reprocess the 5' RACE reads, holding one entry per CDR3 protein. The sample holds roughly 1.9 million distinct CDR3 sequences; 35% to 50% are singletons and the top ten take 23%. The sequenced sample was blood. The origin of the receptors is a human donor in good health.

The gene calls are TRBV7-8 and TRBJ2-7; TRBD1 is a possible D gene (6 bases). In germline, CDR1 is SGHVS, CDR2 FQNEAQ. Trimming stripped 3 bases from V and 2 bases from J, with 14 bases between. The CDR3 sequence is 15 residues long. CDR3 region: CASSFDPGATYEQYF. Written as DNA, the CDR3 is TGTGCCAGCAGCTTTGACCCAGGGGCCACCTACGAGCAGTACTTC.

This clonotype was observed a handful of times. The chain recombines TRBV5-1 with TRBJ2-7; the match to TRBD2 covers 8 bases. V shed 5 bases and J 1 base; nucleotides not matched to a gene: 5. The length of the CDR3 is 14 residues. Germline V lookup: CDR1 SGHRS, CDR2 YFSETQ. The CDR3 sequence: CASRVVAGSYEQYF. The DNA for the CDR3 is TGCGCCAGCAGGGTAGTAGCGGGGTCCTACGAGCAGTACTTC.

This rearrangement joins TRBV27 to TRBJ2-3, with D unclear. In germline, CDR1 is MNHEY, CDR2 SMNVEV (reference sequence). The CDR3 extends over 15 amino acids. The V and J ends lost 6 bases and 2 bases respectively, with 15 bases between them. CDR3 sequence (DNA): TGTGCCAGCAGCCAAGGGCTAGGTAACACAGATACGCAGTATTTT. It translates to CASSQGLGNTDTQYF.

This clonotype was picked up a small number of times. The V and J genes are TRBV5-1 and TRBJ2-5, with TRBD2 identical over 7 bases. CDR3 length: 15 residues. Looked up from germline, CDR1 is SGHRS and CDR2 is YFSETQ. V shed 1 base and J 5 bases; nucleotides not matched to a gene: 8. CDR3 nucleotides: TGCGCCAGCAGCTTGATGGCGGGGGAGACGGAGACCCAGTACTTC. This encodes CASSLMAGETETQYF. The full variable domain, its missing parts supplied by reference TRBV5-1 and TRBJ2-5, is KAGVTQTPRYLIKTRGQQVTLSCSPISGHRSVSWYQQTPGQGLQFLFEYFSETQRNKGNFPGRFSGRQFSNSRSEMNVSTLELGDSALYLCASSLMAGETETQYFGPGTRLLVL.

The CDR3 spells CASSVAELATDTQYF. CDR3 DNA sequence: TGTGCCAGCAGCGTAGCGGAGCTAGCTACAGATACGCAGTATTTT. The chain is built from TRBV9 and TRBJ2-3, with D possibly TRBD2 on 5 matching bases. Germline V CDR1 and CDR2: SGDLS, YYNGEE. CDR3 length: 15 residues. Trimming cost V 0 bases and J 3 bases, with 11 bases left between them.

The CDR3 reads CASSYSIVVGTWRDTQYF. For the CDR3, the DNA is TGTGCCAGCAGTTACTCGATCGTGGTTGGAACTTGGAGAGATACGCAGTATTTT. The chain recombines TRBV6-5 with TRBJ2-3, with no clear D. This CDR3 comprises 18 residues. Germline-derived CDR1 and CDR2 are MNHEY and SVGAGI. Trimming stripped 0 bases from V and 5 bases from J, with 21 bases between.

The chain combines TRBV4-2 with TRBJ2-7, with 7 bases fitting TRBD1. CDR1 LGHNA and CDR2 YNFKEQ come from the germline V gene. This CDR3 comprises 17 residues. After removal of 4 bases from V and 0 bases from J, the junction contained 12 bases not matched to a gene. Here the CDR3 DNA reads TGTGCCAGCAGCCGAGAGACAGGGAAGTTTGCCTCCTACGAGCAGTACTTC. As protein: CASSRETGKFASYEQYF.

The chain links TRBV3-1 to TRBJ2-5; a possible D gene is TRBD2 (6 bases). The CDR3 totals 12 residues. Per germline, CDR1 LGHDT and CDR2 YNNKEL (reference sequence). V was trimmed by 3 bases and J by 11 bases, leaving 13 bases between them. The CDR3 sequence is CASSQEGSAQYF. The CDR3 nucleotides are TGTGCCAGCAGCCAGGAGGGTTCCGCGCAGTACTTC.

V and J are TRBV2 and TRBJ1-1; a possible D gene is TRBD1 (5 bases). The V and J ends lost 0 bases and 10 bases respectively, with 12 bases between them. Germline CDR1 SNHLY, CDR2 FYNNEI. The CDR3 totals 13 residues. The CDR3: CASSEAGGPRAFF. CDR3 coding DNA: TGTGCCAGCAGTGAAGCCGGGGGTCCCAGAGCTTTCTTT.

Remarks on this clonotype: A much larger clonotype is one base distant, so this may be a read error. V usage is TRBV7-9 and J usage is TRBJ1-5; no firm D call. Germline loops: CDR1 SEHNR, CDR2 FQNEAQ (reference sequence). CDR3 length: 12 amino acids. The DNA for the CDR3 is TGTGTCAGCAGCTCCCTCAATCAGCCCCAGCATTTT. It codes for CVSSSLNQPQHF.

The chain joins TRBV6-6 to TRBJ2-7; D possibly corresponds to TRBD1 (6 bases). CDR1 and CDR2 from the germline V gene are MNHNY and SVGAGI (reference sequence). CDR3 length: 15 amino acids. V lost 5 bases to trimming and J lost 3 bases, with 17 bases between them. For the CDR3, the DNA is TGTGCCAGCAGTCCACACCAGGGACACCTCTACGAGCAGTACTTC. Residues: CASSPHQGHLYEQYF.

Only a few counts were recorded for this clonotype. V and J are TRBV7-8 and TRBJ2-1; TRBD2 aligns across 9 bases. The CDR3 extends over 16 amino acids. V shed 0 bases and J 8 bases; nucleotides not matched to a gene: 8. Germline V CDR1 and CDR2: SGHVS, FQNEAQ. CDR3 sequence reads: CASSLAVASGVDEQFF. In DNA, the CDR3 is TGTGCCAGCAGCTTAGCGGTGGCTAGCGGGGTGGATGAGCAGTTCTTC.

The CDR3 sequence is CATSAFGNTEAFF. The CDR3 DNA reads TGTGCCACCAGTGCATTCGGAAACACTGAAGCTTTCTTT. This chain uses TRBV24-1 with TRBJ1-1; D remains ambiguous. V shed 5 bases and J shed 2 bases, with 8 bases lying between them. The CDR3 covers 13 residues. The germline gives CDR1 KGHDR, CDR2 SFDVKD.

This clonotype was counted between two and nine times. One end of the junction fails to match germline, which may point to a read error. The chain joins TRBV24-1 to TRBJ2-1; perhaps TRBD2 as D (5 bases). The germline CDR1 and CDR2 sequences are KGHDR and SFDVKD. This CDR3 has 13 amino acids. CDR3 nucleotide sequence: TGTGACACCAGTGAATCGGACTTTGGTGAGCAGTTCTTC. It is translated as CDTSESDFGEQFF.

The chain carries TRBV29-1 and TRBJ1-2, with 7 positions matching TRBD1. V lost 6 bases to trimming and J lost 7 bases; unmatched junction nucleotides: 14. The CDR3 length is 14 residues. Germline V gene data show CDR1 as SQVTM and CDR2 as ANQGSEA. The CDR3 is CSVPYSGQRFGYTF. The CDR3 DNA follows: TGCAGCGTGCCCTACTCGGGACAGCGTTTTGGCTACACCTTC. Complete variable domain (other parts from reference TRBV29-1 and TRBJ1-2): SAVISQKPSRDICQRGTSLTIQCQVDSQVTMMFWYRQQPGQSLTLIATANQGSEATYESGFVIDKFPISRPNLTFSTLTVSNMSPEDSSIYLCSVPYSGQRFGYTFGSGTRLTVV.

The chain combines TRBV7-3 with TRBJ2-7, with D tentatively TRBD2 (5 bases). Germline assignment: CDR1 SGHTA and CDR2 FQGTGA. This CDR3 spans 15 amino acids. Trimming removed 3 bases at V and 3 bases at J, with 15 bases between. The CDR3 region has the DNA TGTGCCAGCAGCTTGTCTGGACCGGGGAACTACGAGCAGTACTTC. It specifies CASSLSGPGNYEQYF.

The rearrangement links TRBV20-1 to TRBJ1-2; D gene uncertain. Per germline, CDR1 DFQATT and CDR2 SNEGSKA (reference sequence). CDR3 length: 12 residues. V gave up 5 bases and J gave up 2 bases, with 9 bases separating them. Here the CDR3 DNA reads TGCAGTGCTGGGGATTTCAACTATGGCTACACCTTC. As protein: CSAGDFNYGYTF.

The chain couples TRBV20-1 to TRBJ2-7, with 11 bases matching TRBD2. The CDR3 consists of 15 residues. Germline V gene sequence: CDR1 DFQATT, CDR2 SNEGSKA (reference sequence). Germline trimming cut 5 bases from V and 1 base from J; bases unmatched to any gene: 7. The CDR3 loop is CSARWTSGPSYEQYF. The CDR3 DNA is TGCAGTGCTCGCTGGACTAGCGGGCCATCCTACGAGCAGTACTTC.

With respect to this clonotype: This could be a read error, since a much larger clone is one nucleotide away. V usage is TRBV4-3 and J usage is TRBJ2-7; no clear D gene. The CDR3 consists of 13 residues. V was trimmed by 0 bases and J by 2 bases, leaving 5 bases between them. Germline CDR1 is LGHNA and CDR2 is YSLEER. CDR3 amino acids: CASSQDQAYEQYF. For the CDR3, the DNA is TGCGCCAGCAGCCAAGATCAGGCCTACGAGCAGTACTTC.

The chain employs TRBV6-5 and TRBJ1-3; D is possibly TRBD1 (5 bases). The V end lost 2 bases, the J end lost 1 base, and 6 bases lay between the germline ends. Germline CDR1 and CDR2: MNHEY and SVGAGI. The CDR3 covers 14 residues. This CDR3 reads CASSYGGSGNTIYF. For the CDR3, the DNA is TGTGCCAGCAGTTACGGGGGATCTGGAAACACCATATATTTT.